A single T cell receptor (beta chain) is shown here with its context. What it binds is unknown. The data stem from a study of CD8+ T cells in alopecia areata. Turning to the study itself: Scoring of treated patients' severity used the percentage of affected scalp area.

Treatment here: oral pan-JAK inhibitor, 5-10 mg twice daily. Obtained from alopecia areata patients were lesional scalp punch biopsies along with peripheral blood. Sequencing relied on a cDNA template that was reverse transcribed from extracted RNA. The data were produced by immunoSEQ multiplex PCR, yet TCRdb's version contains in-frame clones alone and is incomplete. The sample has roughly 120,000 clones, 58% seen once. The study, taken as a whole, reports: Between patients, shared TCR sequences were less clear than in mice. This was possibly due in part to HLA diversity in the patient population.

This CDR3 comprises 15 residues. Trimming shortened V by 2 bases and J by 3 bases, and 12 bases separated the two germline ends. Per germline, CDR1 MNHNS and CDR2 SASEGT. The source was CD8+ T cells sorted from blood, collected at week 4, from a patient treated with tofacitinib. This sequence was found in a human donor with alopecia areata. The J gene is TRBJ2-3, the V gene TRBV6-1; possible D gene TRBD1, 7 bases. CDR3 loop: CASSESAGGTDTQYF. The CDR3 DNA reads as TGTGCCAGCAGTGAATCGGCAGGGGGGACAGATACGCAGTATTTT.